What follows are 24 T cell receptor beta chains derived from one specimen sequenced in a study of blood T cell repertoires in COVID-19. The assay was immunoSEQ multiplex PCR, and TCRdb's table has in-frame clones only and misses some. The sample has about 220,000 clones, less than 85% seen once; the top ten hold less than 4%. Specimen: peripheral blood. These receptors were obtained from a woman of 80 years or more with acute or convalescent COVID-19.

The rearrangement links TRBV10-2 to TRBJ2-7; TRBD2 aligns across 8 bases. Germline CDR1 WSHSY, CDR2 SAAADI. This CDR3 contains 14 residues. V gave up 3 bases and J gave up 5 bases; unmatched junction bases: 6. CDR3 nucleotide sequence: TGCGCCAGCAGTGACGGGGGGGCTTGGGACGAGCAGTACTTC. This sequence encodes CASSDGGAWDEQYF.

The CDR3 reads CASSPGQGASETQYF. CDR3 DNA: TGTGCCAGCTCCCCTGGACAGGGGGCATCAGAGACCCAGTACTTC. The chain uses TRBV18 and TRBJ2-5; 11 positions match TRBD1. CDR1 KGHSH and CDR2 LQKENI come from the germline V gene. Trimming removed 6 bases from V and 4 bases from J; junction bases left unmatched: 7. The CDR3 is 15 residues long.

This chain uses TRBV7-6 with TRBJ2-7; D not certain. Germline CDR1 SGHVS, CDR2 FNYEAQ. The CDR3 loop spans 14 amino acids. Trimming stripped 3 bases from V and 1 base from J, with 10 bases between. The CDR3 nucleotides read TGTGCCAGCAGCTTGTACAAAGATTCCTACGAGCAGTACTTC. It codes for CASSLYKDSYEQYF.

The chain has TRBV5-1 and TRBJ2-5, with 12 bases aligning to TRBD1. The germline gives CDR1 SGHRS, CDR2 YFSETQ. The CDR3 covers 18 residues. Trimming at V came to 4 bases and at J to 5 bases, leaving 15 bases not matched to a gene. The chain's CDR3 is CASSLLVGTGGVGETQYF. For the CDR3, the DNA is TGCGCCAGCAGCCTCCTCGTGGGGACAGGGGGCGTGGGGGAGACCCAGTACTTC.

The chain uses TRBV9 and TRBJ1-2; 9 bases agree with TRBD1. V shed 0 bases, J shed 6 bases, and the junction held 6 bases outside the gene matches. The CDR3 totals 15 residues. Per germline, CDR1 SGDLS and CDR2 YYNGEE. CDR3 in amino acids: CASSVEGTGGDGYTF. In DNA form, the CDR3 reads TGTGCCAGCAGCGTAGAGGGAACAGGGGGCGATGGCTACACCTTC.

V and J are TRBV7-6 and TRBJ1-1; 7 bases fit TRBD1. V lost 6 bases and J lost 1; bases outside the gene matches: 14. This CDR3 contains 17 residues. Germline lookup yields CDR1 SGHVS and CDR2 FNYEAQ. This CDR3 is CASSLLIYRGKNTEAFF. CDR3 DNA: TGTGCCAGCAGTCTACTGATATACAGGGGAAAGAACACTGAAGCTTTCTTT.

The J gene is TRBJ2-2, the V gene TRBV7-8; TRBD1 matches 10 bases. With 4 bases clipped from V and 2 bases from J, the junction kept 4 bases outside the gene matches. Germline CDR1 reads SGHVS; CDR2 reads FQNEAQ. This CDR3 has 16 residues. CDR3 nucleotides: TGTGCCAGCAGCTCGCGGACAGGGGGTAACACCGGGGAGCTGTTTTTT. It translates to CASSSRTGGNTGELFF.

The V and J genes are TRBV3-1 (or the pseudogene TRBV3-2) and TRBJ1-2; tentatively, D is TRBD1 (5 bases). Germline CDR1 is LGHDT and CDR2 is YNNKEL (reference sequence). Trimming pared 2 bases from V and 4 bases from J, leaving 17 bases between. CDR3 length: 16 amino acids. This CDR3 reads CASSQSGGMRGYGYTF. DNA for the CDR3: TGTGCCAGCAGCCAAAGCGGGGGGATGCGGGGCTATGGCTACACCTTC.

The chain is built from TRBV4-1 and TRBJ1-2, with D hard to call. This CDR3 has 15 amino acids. V was clipped by 0 bases and J by 0 bases, with 8 bases between them. CDR1 and CDR2 (germline): MGHRA, YSYEKL. CDR3 coding DNA: TGCGCCAGCAGCCAAGATTTCCCAGCTAACTATGGCTACACCTTC. It encodes CASSQDFPANYGYTF.

V usage is TRBV5-1 and J usage is TRBJ1-1; weak D call: TRBD1 (6 bases). This CDR3 contains 15 residues. Germline CDR1 and CDR2: SGHRS and YFSETQ. V dropped 4 bases and J dropped 4 bases, with 17 bases sitting between them. The CDR3 coding sequence is TGCGCCAGCAGCCCCTTACAGGGTTCGATCACTGAAGCTTTCTTT. The encoded protein is CASSPLQGSITEAFF.

The chain combines TRBV6-5 with TRBJ1-1, with D possibly matching TRBD1 (5 bases). Germline values: CDR1 MNHEY, CDR2 SVGAGI. V was clipped by 10 bases and J by 4 bases, with 22 bases between them. This CDR3 is built from 15 residues. The CDR3, as DNA: TGTGCCACCGGGGGACGAGCTGTGGGGATCACTGAAGCTTTCTTT. It yields the protein CATGGRAVGITEAFF.

This clone was found a few times. V usage is TRBV5-1 and J usage is TRBJ2-1; TRBD1 agrees at 7 bases. There are 15 residues in the CDR3. V was clipped by 3 bases and J by 3 bases; unmatched bases: 6. Germline V gives CDR1 SGHRS, CDR2 YFSETQ. CDR3: CASSSTGDSYNEQFF. The CDR3 coding sequence is TGCGCCAGCAGCTCTACTGGGGACAGCTACAATGAGCAGTTCTTC.

V is TRBV13 and J is TRBJ2-3; D gene uncertain. The V end was cut by 5 bases, the J end by 2 bases, with 17 bases between. This CDR3 contains 16 residues. CDR1 and CDR2 from the germline V gene are PRHDT and FYEKMQ (reference sequence). The CDR3 DNA reads TGTGCCAGCAGCGATCGCCGACTCGGAGACACAGATACGCAGTATTTT. It yields the protein CASSDRRLGDTDTQYF.

The chain uses TRBV20-1 and TRBJ1-1; 7 bases match TRBD1. CDR3 size: 10 residues. Unmatched junction bases numbered 5, after V lost 5 bases and J lost 11 bases. The germline V gene encodes CDR1 DFQATT and CDR2 SNEGSKA (reference sequence). In DNA form, the CDR3 reads TGCAGTGCTGTACAGGGGAAGGCTTTCTTT. Its translation: CSAVQGKAFF.

The chain couples TRBV29-1 to TRBJ1-4; the D gene is possibly TRBD1 (5 bases). Germline loops: CDR1 SQVTM, CDR2 ANQGSEA. The CDR3 is 13 residues long. V lost 6 bases and J lost 8, with 16 bases in between. The CDR3 nucleotides are TGCAGCGTCCTGGACCCCGGGGGGGAAAAACTGTTTTTT. Translating gives CSVLDPGGEKLFF. The full variable domain, completed using reference TRBV29-1 and TRBJ1-4, is SAVISQKPSRDICQRGTSLTIQCQVDSQVTMMFWYRQQPGQSLTLIATANQGSEATYESGFVIDKFPISRPNLTFSTLTVSNMSPEDSSIYLCSVLDPGGEKLFFGSGTQLSVL.

J is TRBJ1-2 and V is TRBV4-1; 9 bases are shared with TRBD1. J gave up 7 bases and V 0 bases, and 6 bases lay outside the gene matches. This CDR3 is built from 15 residues. Germline lookup yields CDR1 MGHRA and CDR2 YSYEKL. CDR3 in amino acids: CASSQERDRVAGYTF. DNA for the CDR3: TGCGCCAGCAGCCAAGAACGGGACAGGGTCGCTGGCTACACCTTC.

This clone has a single count. The chain joins TRBV3-1 (or the pseudogene TRBV3-2) to TRBJ2-1; 8 nucleotides line up with TRBD2. Losses at the gene ends were 0 bases for V and 8 bases for J; bases not matched to a gene: 9. This CDR3 is built from 16 residues. Germline CDR1 reads LGHDT; CDR2 reads YNNKEL (reference sequence). The CDR3 DNA sequence: TGTGCCAGCAGCCAAGATCTTAGCGGGATGGGATATGAGCAGTTCTTC. This encodes CASSQDLSGMGYEQFF.

This chain uses TRBV18 with TRBJ1-1; 9 bases are shared with TRBD1. Germline values: CDR1 KGHSH, CDR2 LQKENI. Losses at the gene ends were 2 bases for V and 8 bases for J; bases not matched to a gene: 9. The CDR3 has 15 residues. This chain's CDR3 is CASSPSLTGGAEAFF. The CDR3 DNA follows: TGTGCCAGCTCACCAAGTCTTACAGGGGGCGCCGAAGCTTTCTTT. Based on the CDR3 plus reference TRBV18 and TRBJ1-1, the full variable domain is NAGVMQNPRHLVRRRGQEARLRCSPMKGHSHVYWYRQLPEEGLKFMVYLQKENIIDESGMPKERFSAEFPKEGPSILRIQQVVRGDSAAYFCASSPSLTGGAEAFFGQGTRLTVV.

This sequence joins TRBV7-9 and TRBJ1-2, with D possibly being TRBD1 (6 bases). Looked up from germline, CDR1 is SEHNR and CDR2 is FQNEAQ (reference sequence). CDR3 size: 15 residues. Deletions cut 4 bases from V and 4 bases from J, with 16 bases between. This CDR3 reads CASSSGYRVTYGYTF. The CDR3 DNA follows: TGTGCCAGCAGCTCGGGATACAGGGTGACCTATGGCTACACCTTC.

The CDR3 DNA follows: TGTGCCAGCAGCAGAAGGGACAGGGGGACCGGGGAGCTGTTTTTT. Protein sequence: CASSRRDRGTGELFF. The chain uses TRBV3-1 (or the pseudogene TRBV3-2) and TRBJ2-2; 11 bases match TRBD1. Looked up from germline, CDR1 is LGHDT and CDR2 is YNNKEL (reference sequence). This CDR3 has 15 amino acids. Trimming cost V 5 bases and J 5 bases; bases outside gene matches: 4.

The chain is built from TRBV27 and TRBJ1-2, with D tentatively TRBD1 (6 bases). The CDR3 totals 13 residues. Between the trimmed V and J ends, which lost 3 bases and 4 bases, there was a span of 9 bases. The germline V gene encodes CDR1 MNHEY and CDR2 SMNVEV (reference sequence). CDR3 protein: CASSFTGLYGYTF. CDR3 in DNA: TGTGCCAGCAGTTTCACAGGGCTCTATGGCTACACCTTC.

J is TRBJ1-3 and V is TRBV6-1, with 7 bases lining up with TRBD1. Germline loops: CDR1 MNHNS, CDR2 SASEGT. The CDR3 has 16 residues. V lost 4 bases, J lost 0 bases, and 6 bases stayed unmatched. This CDR3 reads CASSVQGISSGNTIYF. CDR3 coding DNA: TGTGCCAGCAGTGTACAGGGGATTAGCTCTGGAAACACCATATATTTT.

This chain uses TRBV3-1 (or the pseudogene TRBV3-2) with TRBJ1-1, with 9 bases fitting TRBD1. V lost 4 bases to trimming and J lost 4 bases; unmatched junction nucleotides: 16. Germline values: CDR1 LGHDT, CDR2 YNNKEL (reference sequence). This CDR3 comprises 18 residues. As DNA, the CDR3 is TGTGCCAGCAGCCCCTTACAGGGGGCGCCGTCCTTGGGCACTGAAGCTTTCTTT. This translates into CASSPLQGAPSLGTEAFF.

CDR3 in DNA: TGTGCCAGCAGTTTATTAGGATCGGGACAGGGTTCGGCTTTCTTT. Translating it yields CASSLLGSGQGSAFF. This chain joins TRBV28 and TRBJ1-1, with TRBD1 matching 9 bases. The CDR3 runs to 15 residues. The ends lost 1 base at V and 11 bases at J; junction bases unmatched: 11. CDR1 and CDR2 (germline): MDHEN, SYDVKM.